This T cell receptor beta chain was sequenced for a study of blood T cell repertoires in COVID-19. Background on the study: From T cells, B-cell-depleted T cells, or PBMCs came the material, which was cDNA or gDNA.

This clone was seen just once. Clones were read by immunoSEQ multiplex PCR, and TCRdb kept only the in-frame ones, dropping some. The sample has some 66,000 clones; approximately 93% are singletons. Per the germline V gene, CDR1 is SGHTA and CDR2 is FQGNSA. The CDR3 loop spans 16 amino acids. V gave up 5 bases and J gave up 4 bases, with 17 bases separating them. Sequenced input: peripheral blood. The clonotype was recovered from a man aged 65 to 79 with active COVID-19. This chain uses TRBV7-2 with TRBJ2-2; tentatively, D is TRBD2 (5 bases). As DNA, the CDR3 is TGTGCCAGCAGCCAAGCCCCGGGGTGGTTCACCGGGGAGCTGTTTTTT. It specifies CASSQAPGWFTGELFF.